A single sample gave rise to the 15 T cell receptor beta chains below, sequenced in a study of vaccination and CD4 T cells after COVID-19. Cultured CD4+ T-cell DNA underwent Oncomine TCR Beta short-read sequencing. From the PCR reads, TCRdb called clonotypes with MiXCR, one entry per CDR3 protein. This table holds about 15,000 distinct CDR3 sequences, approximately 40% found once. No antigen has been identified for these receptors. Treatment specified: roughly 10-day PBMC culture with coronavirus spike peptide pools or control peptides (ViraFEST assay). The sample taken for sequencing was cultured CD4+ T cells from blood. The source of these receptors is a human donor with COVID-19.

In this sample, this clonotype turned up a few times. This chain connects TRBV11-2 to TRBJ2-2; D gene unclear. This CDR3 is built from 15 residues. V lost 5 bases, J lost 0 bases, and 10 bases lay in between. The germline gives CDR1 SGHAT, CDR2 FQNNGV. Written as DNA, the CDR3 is TGTGCCAGCAGCGTGAGCGATACGAACACCGGGGAGCTGTTTTTT. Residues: CASSVSDTNTGELFF.

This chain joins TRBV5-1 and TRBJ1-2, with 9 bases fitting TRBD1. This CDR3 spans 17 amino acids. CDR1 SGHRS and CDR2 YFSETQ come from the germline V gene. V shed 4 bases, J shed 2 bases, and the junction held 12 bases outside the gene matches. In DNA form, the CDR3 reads TGCGCCAGCAGCCCACGGACAGGGGCAGGAGGGAACTATGGCTACACCTTC. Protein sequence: CASSPRTGAGGNYGYTF.

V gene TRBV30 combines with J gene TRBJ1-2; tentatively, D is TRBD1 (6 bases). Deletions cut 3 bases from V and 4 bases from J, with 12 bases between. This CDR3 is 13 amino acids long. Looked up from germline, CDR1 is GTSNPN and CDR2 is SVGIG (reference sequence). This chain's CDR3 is CAWSQGHRYGYTF. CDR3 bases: TGTGCCTGGAGCCAGGGACACCGCTATGGCTACACCTTC.

The CDR3 bases are TGTGCCAGCAGTAGGGGGGAGAATCAGCCCCAGCATTTT. It codes for CASSRGENQPQHF. The chain links TRBV7-2 to TRBJ1-5; TRBD1 is a possible D gene (6 bases). Germline-derived CDR1 and CDR2 are SGHTA and FQGNSA. V was trimmed by 6 bases and J by 4 bases, leaving 10 bases between them. The CDR3 has 13 amino acids.

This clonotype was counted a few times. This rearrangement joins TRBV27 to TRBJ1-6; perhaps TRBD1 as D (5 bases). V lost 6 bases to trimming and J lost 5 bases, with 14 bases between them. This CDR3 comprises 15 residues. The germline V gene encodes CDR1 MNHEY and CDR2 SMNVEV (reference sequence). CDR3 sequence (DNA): TGTGCCAGCAGCCCGGGACGGGCTAATAATTCACCCCTCCACTTT. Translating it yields CASSPGRANNSPLHF.

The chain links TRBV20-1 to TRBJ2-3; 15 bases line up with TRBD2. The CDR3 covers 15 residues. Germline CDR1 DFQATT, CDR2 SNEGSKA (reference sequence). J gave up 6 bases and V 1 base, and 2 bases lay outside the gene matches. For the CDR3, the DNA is TGCAGTGCTAGAGGGGGGACTAGCGGGGGGGATACGCAGTATTTT. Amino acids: CSARGGTSGGDTQYF.

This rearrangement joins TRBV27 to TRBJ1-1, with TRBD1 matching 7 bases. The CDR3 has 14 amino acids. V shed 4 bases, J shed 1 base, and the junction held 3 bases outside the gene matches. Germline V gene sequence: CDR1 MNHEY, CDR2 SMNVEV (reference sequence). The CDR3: CASSWGQSNTEAFF. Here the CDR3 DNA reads TGTGCCAGCAGTTGGGGACAGTCGAACACTGAAGCTTTCTTT.

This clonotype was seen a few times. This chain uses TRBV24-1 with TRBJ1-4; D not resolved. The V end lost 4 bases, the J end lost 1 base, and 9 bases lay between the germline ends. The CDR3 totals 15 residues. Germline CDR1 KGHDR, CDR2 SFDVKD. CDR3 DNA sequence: TGTGCCACCAGTGACCCCGCAGAAACTAATGAAAAACTGTTTTTT. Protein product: CATSDPAETNEKLFF.

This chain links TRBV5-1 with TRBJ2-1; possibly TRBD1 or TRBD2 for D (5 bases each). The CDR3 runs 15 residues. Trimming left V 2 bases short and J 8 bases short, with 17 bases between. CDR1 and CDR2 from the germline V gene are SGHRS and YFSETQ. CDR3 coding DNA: TGCGCCAGCAGCTTTCGGGGCCCCCCCGGGGATGAGCAGTTCTTC. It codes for CASSFRGPPGDEQFF.

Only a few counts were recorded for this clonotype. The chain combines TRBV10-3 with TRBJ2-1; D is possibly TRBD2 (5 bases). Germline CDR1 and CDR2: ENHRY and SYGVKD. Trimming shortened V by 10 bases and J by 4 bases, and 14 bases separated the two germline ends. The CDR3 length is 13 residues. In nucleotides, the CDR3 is TGTGCCAGCAGCCGAGACTATTACAATGAGCAGTTCTTC. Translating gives CASSRDYYNEQFF.

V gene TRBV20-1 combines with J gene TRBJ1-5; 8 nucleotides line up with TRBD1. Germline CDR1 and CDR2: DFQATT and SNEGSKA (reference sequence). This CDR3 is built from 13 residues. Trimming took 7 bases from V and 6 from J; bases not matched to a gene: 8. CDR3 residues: CSGTLTGAQPQHF. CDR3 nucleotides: TGCAGTGGGACCCTGACAGGGGCTCAGCCCCAGCATTTT.

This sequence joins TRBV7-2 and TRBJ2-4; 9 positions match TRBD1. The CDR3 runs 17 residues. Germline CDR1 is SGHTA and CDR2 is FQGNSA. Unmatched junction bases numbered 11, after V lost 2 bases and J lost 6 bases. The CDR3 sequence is CASSLRDRAGMGNIQYF. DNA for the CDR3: TGTGCCAGCAGCTTACGGGACAGGGCGGGGATGGGAAACATTCAGTACTTC. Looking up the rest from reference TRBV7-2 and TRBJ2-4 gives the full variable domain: GAGVSQSPSNKVTEKGKDVELRCDPISGHTALYWYRQSLGQGLEFLIYFQGNSAPDKSGLPSDRFSAERTGGSVSTLTIQRTQQEDSAVYLCASSLRDRAGMGNIQYFGAGTRLSVL.

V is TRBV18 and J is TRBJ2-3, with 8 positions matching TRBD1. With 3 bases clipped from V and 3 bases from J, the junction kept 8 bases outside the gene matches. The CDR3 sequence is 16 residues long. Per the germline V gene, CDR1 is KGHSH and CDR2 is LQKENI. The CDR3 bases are TGTGCCAGCTCACCGGTTCAGGGGGCCGGTACAGATACGCAGTATTTT. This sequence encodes CASSPVQGAGTDTQYF.

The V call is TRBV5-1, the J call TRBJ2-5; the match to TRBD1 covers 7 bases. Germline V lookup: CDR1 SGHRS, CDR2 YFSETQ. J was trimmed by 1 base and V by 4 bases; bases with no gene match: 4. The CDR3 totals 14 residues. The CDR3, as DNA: TGCGCCAGCAGCCTCGGGACAGTCCAAGAGACCCAGTACTTC. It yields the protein CASSLGTVQETQYF.

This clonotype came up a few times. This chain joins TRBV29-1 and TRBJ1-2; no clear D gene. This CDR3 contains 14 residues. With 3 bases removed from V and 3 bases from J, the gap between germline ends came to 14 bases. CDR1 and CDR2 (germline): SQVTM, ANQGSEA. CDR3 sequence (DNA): TGCAGCGTTGATCCCGCGGGAGTATACTATGGCTACACCTTC. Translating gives CSVDPAGVYYGYTF.